This record covers a single T cell receptor (beta chain). No cognate antigen has been identified for it. No much larger clone exists at a distance of one base, and base qualities are not known. This entry is derived from a study of T cell responses to AZD1222 COVID-19 vaccine (dated by TCRdb to the early 2020s). In terms of the full investigation: Because spike-specific TCR depth and breadth did not differ between the two schedules, AZD1222 recipients who got a second dose at roughly 4 weeks were pooled with those who got a second dose at roughly 12 weeks. A total of around 240 trial participants underwent TCR sequencing, of whom 207 had received two doses of AZD1222 and around 26 had received two doses of the MenACWY control vaccine. Enrollment into the trials was organized by age into subgroups of 18-55, 56-69 and 70-plus years, and those subgroups contained around 150, 28 and 57 TCR-sequenced participants, respectively.

The trim is 6 bases for V and 2 bases for J, with a gap of 14 bases between the germline ends. The germline V gene specifies MNHEY as CDR1 and SVGEGT as CDR2. Measured from the cysteine to the phenylalanine, the CDR3 is 15 residues long. Only the CDR3 part of the read is kept: 45 bases, read in frame from the first base. The CDR3 regions of human TCRbeta chains were subjected to immunosequencing. The paper's processing steps were these. TCRs in the repertoires were compared against a reference library of SARS-CoV-2-specific TCRs that had been generated with the MIRA antigen-specificity platform. Breadth meant the fraction of unique TCRs that were SARS-CoV-2-associated, whereas depth meant the fraction of total T cells that were SARS-CoV-2-associated. Each spike-specific TCR was assigned to its reactive spike region and to a CD4 or CD8 class using the MIRA data. Log10-transformed breadth and depth values were compared by one-way ANOVA with Sidak's multiple comparisons tests. This is the immuneACCESS table as TCRdb keeps it, with only in-frame sequences that have V and J called. A part of the clones is gone; compared with another copy, unresolved V genes explain less than half, and the rest is unexplained. That table supplies the V and J calls and clone size; D and trimming were determined from the DNA. The sample table holds about 96,000 clones, of which under 90% were seen once. The ten top clones hold 20% to 30% of the sample.

Results the study describes overall, beyond this receptor: Because no day 14 peak-response samples were available, repertoires were characterized only after the peak T cell response. Participants were mostly white British, with more females than males. The authors suggested clonal diversity may have been underestimated. A significant rise in spike-specific TCR breadth and depth was observed after two AZD1222 doses relative to day 0 and relative to MenACWY recipients. Only five to seven AZD1222 recipients were SARS-CoV-2 seropositive at baseline, limiting conclusions about previously exposed vaccinees. The whole spike protein was spanned by vaccine-associated CD4 TCRs, and dominant responses were seen in regions 160-218 and 743-854. The 56-69-year group was small, and its depth increase did not reach significance, likely because of low power. Epitopes outside the regions mutated in the B.1.351 and B.1.1.7 variants were reportedly recognized by nearly half of the unique spike-specific TCRs.

In the paper's terms, the time point label means: baseline before first vaccination. Vaccinee samples were obtained from the UK trials COV001 and COV002, which included a single-blind randomized controlled phase 2/3 trial of AZD1222 (ChAdOx1 nCoV-19) in healthy adults. For TCRbeta chain sequencing, PBMC samples were collected from trial participants at day 0 and at day 28 after the second dose. This TCR derives from an adult in good health. This receptor chain uses TRBV6-2 or TRBV6-3 and TRBJ1-5; tentative D gene TRBD1, with 5 bases matching. This specimen consisted of peripheral blood, obtained on day 0 of AZD1222 vaccination. The DNA sequence follows: TGTGCCAGCAGCCTACCGAGCAGGGGCAATCAGCCCCAGCATTTT. Its amino acids are CASSLPSRGNQPQHF.